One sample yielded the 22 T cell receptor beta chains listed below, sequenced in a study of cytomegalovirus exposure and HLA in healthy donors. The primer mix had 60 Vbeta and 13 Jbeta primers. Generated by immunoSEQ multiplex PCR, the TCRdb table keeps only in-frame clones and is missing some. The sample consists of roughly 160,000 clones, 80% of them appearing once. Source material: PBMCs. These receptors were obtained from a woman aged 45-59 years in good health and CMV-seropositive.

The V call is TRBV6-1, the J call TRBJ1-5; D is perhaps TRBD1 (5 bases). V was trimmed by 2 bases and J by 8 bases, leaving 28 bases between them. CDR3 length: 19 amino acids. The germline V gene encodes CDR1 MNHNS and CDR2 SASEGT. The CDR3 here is CASSESPTGWAGNNKPQHF. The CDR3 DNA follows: TGTGCCAGCAGTGAATCTCCTACGGGTTGGGCAGGGAACAACAAGCCCCAGCATTTT.

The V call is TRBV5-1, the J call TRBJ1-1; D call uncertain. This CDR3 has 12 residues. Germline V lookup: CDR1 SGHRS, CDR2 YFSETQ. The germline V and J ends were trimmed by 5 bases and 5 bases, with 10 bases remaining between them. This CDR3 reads CASSFGGTEAFF. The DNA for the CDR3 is TGCGCCAGCAGTTTCGGAGGTACTGAAGCTTTCTTT.

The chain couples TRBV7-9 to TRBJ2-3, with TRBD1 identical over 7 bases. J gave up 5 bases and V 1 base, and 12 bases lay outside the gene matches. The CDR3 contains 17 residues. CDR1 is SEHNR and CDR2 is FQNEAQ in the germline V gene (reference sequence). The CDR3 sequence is CASSLDPRAGGRDTQYF. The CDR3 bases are TGTGCCAGCAGCTTAGATCCCCGGGCAGGGGGAAGAGATACGCAGTATTTT.

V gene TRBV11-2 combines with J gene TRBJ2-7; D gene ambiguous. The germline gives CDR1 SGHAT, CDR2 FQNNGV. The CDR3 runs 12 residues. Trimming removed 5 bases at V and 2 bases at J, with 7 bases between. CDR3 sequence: CASSRLPYEQYF. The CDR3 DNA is TGTGCCAGCAGCCGACTTCCCTACGAGCAGTACTTC.

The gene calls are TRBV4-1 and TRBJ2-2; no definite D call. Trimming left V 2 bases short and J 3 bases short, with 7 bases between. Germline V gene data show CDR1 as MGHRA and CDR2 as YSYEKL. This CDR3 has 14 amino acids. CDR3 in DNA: TGCGCCAGCAGCCAAAACCTATACACCGGGGAGCTGTTTTTT. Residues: CASSQNLYTGELFF.

CDR3 nucleotide sequence: TGTGCCAGCAGTCCCTCCGGCGGGGGGCCCCCCCACAATGAGCAGTTCTTC. This gives the protein CASSPSGGGPPHNEQFF. V and J are TRBV6-4 and TRBJ2-1, with TRBD2 matching over 8 bases. CDR1 and CDR2 (germline): MRHNA, SNTAGT. Losses at the gene ends were 5 bases for V and 5 bases for J; bases not matched to a gene: 14. This CDR3 has 17 amino acids.

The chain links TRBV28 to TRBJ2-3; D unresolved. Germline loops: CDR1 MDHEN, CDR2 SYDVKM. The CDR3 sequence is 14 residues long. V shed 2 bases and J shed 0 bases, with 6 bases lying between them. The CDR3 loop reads CASSLVSSTDTQYF. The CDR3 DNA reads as TGTGCCAGCAGTTTAGTCTCGAGCACAGATACGCAGTATTTT.

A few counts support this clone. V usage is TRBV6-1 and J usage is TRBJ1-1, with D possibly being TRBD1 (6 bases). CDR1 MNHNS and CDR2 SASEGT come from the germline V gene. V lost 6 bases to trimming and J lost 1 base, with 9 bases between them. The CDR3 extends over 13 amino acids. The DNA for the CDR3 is TGTGCCAGCAGGCCGACAGGGAACACTGAAGCTTTCTTT. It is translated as CASRPTGNTEAFF.

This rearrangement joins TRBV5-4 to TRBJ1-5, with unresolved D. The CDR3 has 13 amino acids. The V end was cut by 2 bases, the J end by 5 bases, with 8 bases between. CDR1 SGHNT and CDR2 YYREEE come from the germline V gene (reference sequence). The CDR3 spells CASSFGPDQPQHF. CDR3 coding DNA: TGTGCCAGCAGCTTTGGGCCAGATCAGCCCCAGCATTTT.

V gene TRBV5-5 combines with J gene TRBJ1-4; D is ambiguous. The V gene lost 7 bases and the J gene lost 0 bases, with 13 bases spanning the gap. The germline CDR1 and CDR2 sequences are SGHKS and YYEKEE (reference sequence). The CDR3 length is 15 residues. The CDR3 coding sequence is TGTGCCAGCTCACCCACTGGTGCAACTAATGAAAAACTGTTTTTT. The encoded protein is CASSPTGATNEKLFF. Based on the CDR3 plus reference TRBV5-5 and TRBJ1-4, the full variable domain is DAGVTQSPTHLIKTRGQQVTLRCSPISGHKSVSWYQQVLGQGPQFIFQYYEKEERGRGNFPDRFSARQFPNYSSELNVNALLLGDSALYLCASSPTGATNEKLFFGSGTQLSVL.

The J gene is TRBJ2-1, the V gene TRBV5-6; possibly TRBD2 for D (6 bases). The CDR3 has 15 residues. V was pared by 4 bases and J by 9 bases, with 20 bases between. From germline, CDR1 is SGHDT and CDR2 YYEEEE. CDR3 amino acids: CASSTGTAWGREQFF. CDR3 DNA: TGTGCCAGCAGCACCGGGACTGCCTGGGGCCGTGAGCAGTTCTTC.

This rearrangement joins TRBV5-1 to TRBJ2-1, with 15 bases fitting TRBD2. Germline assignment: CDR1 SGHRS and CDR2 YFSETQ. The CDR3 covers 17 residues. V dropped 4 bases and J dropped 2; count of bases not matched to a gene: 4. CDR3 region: CASSLRTSGRAYNEQFF. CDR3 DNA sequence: TGCGCCAGCAGCCTAAGGACTAGCGGGAGGGCCTACAATGAGCAGTTCTTC.

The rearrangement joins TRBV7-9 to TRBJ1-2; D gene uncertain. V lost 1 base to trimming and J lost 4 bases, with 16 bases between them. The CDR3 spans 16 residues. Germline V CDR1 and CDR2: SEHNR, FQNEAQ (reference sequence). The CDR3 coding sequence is TGTGCCAGCAGCTTAGAAAGGCGGGCGACTGGCTATGGCTACACCTTC. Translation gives CASSLERRATGYGYTF.

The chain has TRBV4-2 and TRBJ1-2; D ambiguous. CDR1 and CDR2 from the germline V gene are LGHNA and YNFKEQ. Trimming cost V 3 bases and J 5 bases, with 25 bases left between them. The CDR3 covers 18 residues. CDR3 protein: CASSQPELAGFYRYGYTF. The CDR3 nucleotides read TGTGCCAGCAGCCAGCCAGAATTGGCAGGTTTTTACCGATATGGCTACACCTTC.

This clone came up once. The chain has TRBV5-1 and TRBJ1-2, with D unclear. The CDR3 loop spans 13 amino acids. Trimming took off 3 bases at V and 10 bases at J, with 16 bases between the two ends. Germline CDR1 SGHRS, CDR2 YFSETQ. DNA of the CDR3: TGCGCCAGCAGCTCGGGCCAGGACTTTACCTACACCTTC. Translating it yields CASSSGQDFTYTF.

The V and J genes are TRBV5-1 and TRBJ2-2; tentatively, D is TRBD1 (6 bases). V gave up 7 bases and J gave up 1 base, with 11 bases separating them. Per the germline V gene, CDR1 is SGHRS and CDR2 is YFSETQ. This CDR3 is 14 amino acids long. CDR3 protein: CASDIQGNTGELFF. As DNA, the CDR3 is TGCGCCAGCGACATACAGGGGAACACCGGGGAGCTGTTTTTT. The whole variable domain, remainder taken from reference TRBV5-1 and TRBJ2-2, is KAGVTQTPRYLIKTRGQQVTLSCSPISGHRSVSWYQQTPGQGLQFLFEYFSETQRNKGNFPGRFSGRQFSNSRSEMNVSTLELGDSALYLCASDIQGNTGELFFGEGSRLTVL.

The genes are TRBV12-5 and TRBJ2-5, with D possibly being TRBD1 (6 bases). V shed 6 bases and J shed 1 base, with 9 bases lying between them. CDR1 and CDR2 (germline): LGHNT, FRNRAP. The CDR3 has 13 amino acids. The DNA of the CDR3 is TGTGCTAGTGGCCCGGACAGCCAAGAGACCCAGTACTTC. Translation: CASGPDSQETQYF.

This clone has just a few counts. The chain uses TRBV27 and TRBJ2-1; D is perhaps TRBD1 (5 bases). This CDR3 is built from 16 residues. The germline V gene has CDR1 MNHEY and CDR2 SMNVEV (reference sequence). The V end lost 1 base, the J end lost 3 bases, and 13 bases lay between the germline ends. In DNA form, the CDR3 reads TGTGCCAGCAGTTTATTCCCACAGGACGTCTACAATGAGCAGTTCTTC. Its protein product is CASSLFPQDVYNEQFF.

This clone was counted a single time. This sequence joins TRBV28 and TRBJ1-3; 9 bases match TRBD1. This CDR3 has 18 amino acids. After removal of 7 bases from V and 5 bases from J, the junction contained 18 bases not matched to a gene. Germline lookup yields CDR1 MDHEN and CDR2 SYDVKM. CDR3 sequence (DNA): TGTGCCAGCATTGCGAACTTGTCCCGGGACAGGGATCGAAACACCATATATTTT. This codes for CASIANLSRDRDRNTIYF.

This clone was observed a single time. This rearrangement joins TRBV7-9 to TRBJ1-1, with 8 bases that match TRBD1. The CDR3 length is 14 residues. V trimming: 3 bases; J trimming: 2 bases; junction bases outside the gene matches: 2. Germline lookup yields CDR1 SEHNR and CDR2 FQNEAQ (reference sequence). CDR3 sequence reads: CASSFTGGNTEAFF. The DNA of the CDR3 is TGTGCCAGCAGCTTTACAGGGGGAAACACTGAAGCTTTCTTT.

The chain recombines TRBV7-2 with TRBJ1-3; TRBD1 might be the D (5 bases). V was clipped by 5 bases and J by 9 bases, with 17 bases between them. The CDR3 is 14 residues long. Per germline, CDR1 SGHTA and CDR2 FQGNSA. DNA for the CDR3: TGTGCCAGCAGCCCAAGTTGGGGGGAGGTCACCATATATTTT. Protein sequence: CASSPSWGEVTIYF.

CDR3 loop: CAISSPTESNQPQHF. CDR3 sequence (DNA): TGTGCCATCAGTTCCCCCACAGAGAGCAATCAGCCCCAGCATTTT. The chain recombines TRBV10-3 with TRBJ1-5; D gene ambiguous. The CDR3 is 15 residues long. V lost 5 bases to trimming and J lost 1 base, with 12 bases between them. CDR1 and CDR2 (germline): ENHRY, SYGVKD.